This is a list of T cell receptor beta chains from one sample in a study of OX40 agonist ivuxolimab in advanced cancers. Method: immunoSEQ multiplex PCR; TCRdb's copy keeps in-frame clones and lacks some. The table shows roughly 90,000 clones, with about 89% occurring only once. The sequences come from CD4+ or CD8+ T cells sorted from blood, collected in a trial of the OX40 agonist ivuxolimab. These receptors were taken from an adult with an advanced solid tumor such as melanoma, head and neck, liver or kidney cancer. Both conserved end residues are part of each CDR3. A D gene is named only where the DNA matches it firmly. A row's size may be missing; if present it is once, few, many or a size class.

CDR3aa,CDR3nt,v_gene,d_gene,j_gene,len,abundance
CASSPGRGGGGYTF,TGTGCCAGCAGTCCGGGCAGGGGAGGGGGTGGCTACACCTTC,TRBV25-1,NA,TRBJ1-2,14,few
CASSLYAGETQYF,TGCGCCAGCAGCTTGTACGCGGGGGAGACCCAGTACTTC,TRBV5-1,NA,TRBJ2-5,13,NA
CVIGGQGYNEQFF,TGTGTCATAGGGGGACAGGGTTACAATGAGCAGTTCTTC,TRBV2,TRBD1,TRBJ2-1,13,NA
CASSLGGRGERDEQYF,TGCGCCAGCAGCTTGGGAGGCAGGGGAGAGAGGGACGAGCAGTACTTC,TRBV5-1,NA,TRBJ2-7,16,NA
CASSYLGHEQFF,TGTGCCAGCAGTTACTTGGGTCATGAGCAGTTCTTC,TRBV6-5,NA,TRBJ2-1,12,NA
CASSLFETDTQYF,TGTGCCAGCAGCTTATTTGAGACAGATACGCAGTATTTT,TRBV7-3,NA,TRBJ2-3,13,NA
CASSVGAGKNTEAFF,TGTGCCAGCAGCGTAGGGGCAGGGAAGAACACTGAAGCTTTCTTT,TRBV9,NA,TRBJ1-1,15,NA
CASSSHDRGYPDTQYF,TGCGCCAGCAGCTCCCACGACAGGGGATACCCAGATACGCAGTATTTT,TRBV5-1,TRBD1,TRBJ2-3,16,NA
CASSDGWGDEQFF,TGTGCCAGCAGTGACGGATGGGGCGATGAGCAGTTCTTC,TRBV6-4,NA,TRBJ2-1,13,NA
CASLSLSSSGNEQFF,TGTGCCAGCCTCTCCCTGTCTAGTAGCGGCAATGAGCAGTTCTTC,TRBV25-1,NA,TRBJ2-1,15,NA